The source of this T cell receptor (beta chain) is a study of shared clonotypes between healthy human individuals. Findings and caveats of the study: Though the depth was large, rarefaction showed that sorted-subset sequencing was incomplete.

Measured with immunoSEQ multiplex PCR; TCRdb has only the in-frame clones, and not every one. The sample lists approximately 2,300,000 clones; about 90% were seen once. As regards this clone: Its antigen is undetermined.

Donors were healthy HIV-negative adults without recent acute infections or vaccinations. Those who donated, Caucasian adults without exception, all lived in Nashville, Tennessee. In germline, CDR1 is LGHNT, CDR2 FRNRAP. The CDR3 extends over 15 amino acids. J gave up 6 bases and V 7 bases, and 6 bases lay outside the gene matches. The sample was naive CD4+ T cells from PBMCs. Subset noted: CD45RA+ positively selected. This TCR was recovered from a man aged 18 to 35 in good health. Some clones in this sample may be carry-over from other donors' samples. The J gene is TRBJ2-3, the V gene TRBV12-5; 14 positions match TRBD2. The CDR3 coding sequence is TGTGCTAGTGCTCCGGGACTAGCGGGAGAGGATACGCAGTATTTT. It codes for CASAPGLAGEDTQYF.